This T cell receptor beta chain was captured in a study of a mutant IDH1 vaccine in newly diagnosed glioma. Across the whole study: Once 4-6 weeks had passed after radiotherapy alone, vaccination started, or it started with temozolomide cycles.

The time point here: week 35, safety follow-up. Vaccine doses each comprised 300 ug of mutant IDH1 20-mer peptide, with topical imiquimod. Astrocytomas found in donors were new, WHO grade 3 or 4, IDH1-mutant and ATRX-lost. Comments on this clone: Antigen unknown.

Germline lookup yields CDR1 SGHVS and CDR2 FQNEAQ. The V end lost 5 bases, the J end lost 7 bases, and 15 bases lay between the germline ends. The CDR3 runs 14 residues. The method was immunoSEQ multiplex PCR; TCRdb's version includes in-frame clones alone and lacks a portion of them. The repertoire includes nearly 55,000 clones, 80% to 85% of them detected once, and approximately 4% sits in the top ten. Source: PBMCs, taken from a glioma patient whose treatment included an IDH1 peptide vaccine. The receptor was isolated from a woman aged 18 to 35 with glioma. The chain combines TRBV7-8 with TRBJ2-1; D assignment may be TRBD1 or TRBD2 (5 bases each). CDR3 amino acids: CASSTGLEQNEQFF. DNA for the CDR3: TGTGCCAGCAGCACGGGGCTAGAGCAGAATGAGCAGTTCTTC. Full variable domain (outside the CDR3, taken from reference TRBV7-8 and TRBJ2-1): GAGVSQSPRYKVAKRGQDVALRCDPISGHVSLFWYQQALGQGPEFLTYFQNEAQLDKSGLPSDRFFAERPEGSVSTLKIQRTQQEDSAVYLCASSTGLEQNEQFFGPGTRLTVL.